The subject of this entry is one T cell receptor (beta chain). Its antigen is not known. Clones were read by immunoSEQ multiplex PCR, and TCRdb kept only the in-frame ones, dropping some. The data contain approximately 150,000 clones, approximately 91% of them singletons. The sample is drawn from a study of cytotoxic CD8 clonotypes in ibrutinib-treated CLL. Turning to the study itself: Researchers reported 11 relapsed/refractory and about 14 treatment-naive patients, 17 of them IGHV unmutated. Specimens for response were gathered following a median around eleven months of therapy, spanning 6 to 36.

Study findings and constraints: Exceeding age-matched healthy donors, baseline clonality also tracked the counts of circulating CD8+ T cells. The clonality rise at ibrutinib response reflected private clonotype expansion.

This TCR was recovered from a human donor with chronic lymphocytic leukemia. The starting material was PBMCs, obtained at disease progression, from a patient treated with ibrutinib.

The CDR3 loop reads CASSIDRNTEAFF. CDR3 DNA: TGTGCCAGCAGTATCGACAGGAACACTGAAGCTTTCTTT. The rearrangement uses TRBV27 and TRBJ1-1, with D maybe TRBD1 (5 bases). The CDR3 is made up of 13 amino acids. Deletions cut 5 bases from V and 1 base from J, with 8 bases between. Germline CDR1 MNHEY, CDR2 SMNVEV (reference sequence).